Shown below are 12 T cell receptor beta chains from a single sample sequenced in a study of follicular helper T cells after annual influenza vaccination. Time point here: 2015-2016 season, pre-vaccination. TCRdb's table, derived via immunoSEQ multiplex PCR, lists solely in-frame clones and lacks some. This sample has under 15,000 clones, with around 75% found just once. The sample in question was CXCR5- memory CD4+ T cells sorted from blood, obtained on the day of influenza vaccination. Receptors originate from an adult who received the influenza vaccine.

This clone showed up just a few times. This chain connects TRBV19 to TRBJ2-2; D is ambiguous. The length of the CDR3 is 17 residues. The germline gives CDR1 LNHDA, CDR2 SQIVND (reference sequence). The ends were cut back, 7 bases at V and 3 bases at J, with 21 bases in the middle. CDR3 protein: CASTPLRELSYTGELFF. DNA of the CDR3: TGTGCCAGTACCCCACTCCGCGAGCTATCATACACCGGGGAGCTGTTTTTT.

This clone was seen just once. The J gene is TRBJ1-4, the V gene TRBV28; D gene ambiguous. Trimming left V 7 bases short and J 0 bases short, with 15 bases between. The CDR3 runs 16 residues. From germline, CDR1 is MDHEN and CDR2 SYDVKM. As DNA, the CDR3 is TGTGCCAGCACGGGCCAGCGTCAAACAACTAATGAAAAACTGTTTTTT. Its protein is CASTGQRQTTNEKLFF.

This clone came up a few times. This chain uses TRBV18 with TRBJ1-6, with D maybe TRBD1 (6 bases). Deletions cut 0 bases from V and 7 bases from J, with 7 bases between. The CDR3 consists of 14 residues. The V gene's germline CDR1 is KGHSH and CDR2 LQKENI. The CDR3 reads CASSPPGGNSPLHF. In DNA form, the CDR3 reads TGTGCCAGCTCACCACCAGGGGGGAATTCACCCCTCCACTTT.

The chain carries TRBV18 and TRBJ2-7, with TRBD1 identical over 7 bases. CDR1 is KGHSH, CDR2 LQKENI, per germline. Trimming took 3 bases from V and 2 from J; bases not matched to a gene: 4. The CDR3 extends over 14 amino acids. CDR3 nucleotide sequence: TGTGCCAGCTCACCCCGACAGGGCACCTACGAGCAGTACTTC. Translation gives CASSPRQGTYEQYF. Looking up the rest from reference TRBV18 and TRBJ2-7 gives the full variable domain: NAGVMQNPRHLVRRRGQEARLRCSPMKGHSHVYWYRQLPEEGLKFMVYLQKENIIDESGMPKERFSAEFPKEGPSILRIQQVVRGDSAAYFCASSPRQGTYEQYFGPGTRLTVT.

The V call is TRBV6-1, the J call TRBJ2-1; the match to TRBD2 covers 8 bases. The germline CDR1 and CDR2 sequences are MNHNS and SASEGT. Trimming at V came to 4 bases and at J to 6 bases, leaving 11 bases not matched to a gene. The CDR3 has 16 residues. CDR3 sequence: CASSVKAGAVGNEQFF. CDR3 DNA: TGTGCCAGCAGTGTCAAAGCGGGGGCGGTCGGCAATGAGCAGTTCTTC.

The chain joins TRBV4-1 to TRBJ1-6, with a weak D call TRBD1 (6 bases). There are 16 residues in the CDR3. Germline V gene data show CDR1 as MGHRA and CDR2 as YSYEKL. Trimming removed 1 base from V and 7 bases from J, with 14 bases in between. CDR3 residues: CASSQVPTGRNSPLHF. CDR3 sequence (DNA): TGCGCCAGCAGCCAAGTCCCAACAGGGAGGAATTCACCCCTCCACTTT.

This clone was recorded only once. This chain links TRBV5-1 with TRBJ2-2, with a weak D call TRBD1 (5 bases). Germline loops: CDR1 SGHRS, CDR2 YFSETQ. Deletions cut 5 bases from V and 4 bases from J, with 12 bases between. The CDR3 sequence is 14 residues long. The CDR3 bases are TGCGCCAGCAGATTAGGGGCCCCCACCGGGGAGCTGTTTTTT. This codes for CASRLGAPTGELFF.

The chain carries TRBV19 and TRBJ1-1; D perhaps matches TRBD1 (5 bases). The CDR3 is 14 residues long. The V end was cut by 5 bases, the J end by 3 bases, with 13 bases between. Germline assignment: CDR1 LNHDA and CDR2 SQIVND (reference sequence). Here the CDR3 DNA reads TGTGCCAGTAGTGTCCGGGGGTTGCACACTGAAGCTTTCTTT. Protein: CASSVRGLHTEAFF. Full variable domain (outside the CDR3, taken from reference TRBV19 and TRBJ1-1): DGGITQSPKYLFRKEGQNVTLSCEQNLNHDAMYWYRQDPGQGLRLIYYSQIVNDFQKGDIAEGYSVSREKKESFPLTVTSAQKNPTAFYLCASSVRGLHTEAFFGQGTRLTVV.

The V call is TRBV6-5, the J call TRBJ1-6; 8 bases agree with TRBD1. J lost 3 bases, V lost 5 bases, and 3 bases had no gene match. CDR1 and CDR2 (germline): MNHEY, SVGAGI. CDR3 size: 15 residues. The CDR3 sequence is CASSTDRVYNSPLHF. The CDR3, as DNA: TGTGCCAGCAGTACGGACAGGGTCTATAATTCACCCCTCCACTTT.

This sequence joins TRBV9 and TRBJ2-2; 10 bases map to TRBD2. The V gene end was trimmed by 3 bases and the J gene end by 1 base; junction bases not matched to a gene: 15. The CDR3 is 20 amino acids. CDR1 is SGDLS and CDR2 is YYNGEE in the germline V gene. Here the CDR3 DNA reads TGTGCCAGCAGCGGGCCCAAGACCATAATAGCGGGGGGGAACACCGGGGAGCTGTTTTTT. It specifies CASSGPKTIIAGGNTGELFF.

Only a few counts were recorded for this clone. The rearrangement links TRBV2 to TRBJ2-7; 12 bases match TRBD2. This CDR3 has 14 residues. Germline V gene lookup returns CDR1 SNHLY and CDR2 FYNNEI. The V segment lost 6 bases and the J segment 2 bases; nucleotides outside the gene matches: 2. CDR3 in DNA: TGTGCCAGCAGGACTAGCGGGGGAACCTACGAGCAGTACTTC. Protein sequence: CASRTSGGTYEQYF.

J is TRBJ2-7 and V is TRBV30, with a tentative D call TRBD2 (5 bases). The germline CDR1 and CDR2 sequences are GTSNPN and SVGIG (reference sequence). The CDR3 has 11 residues. Trimming pared 3 bases from V and 3 bases from J, leaving 6 bases between. The CDR3, as DNA: TGTGCCTGGAGCCGGGGCTACGAGCAGTACTTC. This gives the protein CAWSRGYEQYF.